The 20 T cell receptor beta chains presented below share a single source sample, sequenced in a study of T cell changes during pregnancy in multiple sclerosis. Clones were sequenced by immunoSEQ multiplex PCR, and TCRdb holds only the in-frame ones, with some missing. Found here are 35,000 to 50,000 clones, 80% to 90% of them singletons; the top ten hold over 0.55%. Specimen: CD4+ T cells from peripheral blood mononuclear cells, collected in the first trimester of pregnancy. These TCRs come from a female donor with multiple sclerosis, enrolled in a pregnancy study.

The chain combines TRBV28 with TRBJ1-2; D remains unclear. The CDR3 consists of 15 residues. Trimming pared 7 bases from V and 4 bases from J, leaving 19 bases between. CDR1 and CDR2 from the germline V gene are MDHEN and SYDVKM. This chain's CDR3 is CASTSFPTASYGYTF. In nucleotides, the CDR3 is TGTGCCAGCACCTCGTTCCCCACTGCATCCTATGGCTACACCTTC.

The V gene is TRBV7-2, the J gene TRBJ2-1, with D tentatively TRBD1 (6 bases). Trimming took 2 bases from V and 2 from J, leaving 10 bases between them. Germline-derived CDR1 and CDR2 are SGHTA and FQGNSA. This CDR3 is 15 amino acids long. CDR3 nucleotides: TGTGCCAGCAGCTTAAGGACAGCTACCTACAATGAGCAGTTCTTC. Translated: CASSLRTATYNEQFF.

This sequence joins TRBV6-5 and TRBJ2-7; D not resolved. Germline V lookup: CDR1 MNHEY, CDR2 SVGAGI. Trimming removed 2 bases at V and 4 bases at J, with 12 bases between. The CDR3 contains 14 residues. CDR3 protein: CASSYKSIGYEQYF. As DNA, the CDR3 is TGTGCCAGCAGTTACAAATCGATCGGTTACGAGCAGTACTTC.

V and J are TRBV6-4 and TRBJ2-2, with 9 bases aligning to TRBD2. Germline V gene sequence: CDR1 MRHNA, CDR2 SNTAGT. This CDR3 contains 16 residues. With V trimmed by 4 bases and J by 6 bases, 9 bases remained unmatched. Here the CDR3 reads CASSAPTSGGAGELFF. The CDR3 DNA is TGTGCCAGCAGTGCCCCGACTAGCGGAGGCGCCGGGGAGCTGTTTTTT.

CDR3 nucleotides: TGCGCCAGCAGCTGGGACTCAGTAAGCGGGAGCTCCTACGAGCAGTACTTC. It yields the protein CASSWDSVSGSSYEQYF. This rearrangement joins TRBV5-1 to TRBJ2-7, with 8 bases identical to TRBD2. Germline V CDR1 and CDR2: SGHRS, YFSETQ. There are 17 residues in the CDR3. After removal of 3 bases from V and 0 bases from J, the junction contained 11 bases not matched to a gene.

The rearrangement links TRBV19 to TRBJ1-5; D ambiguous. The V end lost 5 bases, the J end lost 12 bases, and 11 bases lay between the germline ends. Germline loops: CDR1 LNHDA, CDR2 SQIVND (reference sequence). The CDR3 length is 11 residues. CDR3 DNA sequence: TGTGCCAGTAGTCTATCGGCGGTCCAGCATTTT. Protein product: CASSLSAVQHF.

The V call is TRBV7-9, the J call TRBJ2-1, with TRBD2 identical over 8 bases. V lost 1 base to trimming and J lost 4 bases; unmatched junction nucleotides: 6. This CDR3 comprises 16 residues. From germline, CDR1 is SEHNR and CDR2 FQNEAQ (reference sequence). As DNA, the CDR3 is TGTGCCAGCAGCTTAGTAGAGCGGGAGAGTTACAATGAGCAGTTCTTC. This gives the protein CASSLVERESYNEQFF.

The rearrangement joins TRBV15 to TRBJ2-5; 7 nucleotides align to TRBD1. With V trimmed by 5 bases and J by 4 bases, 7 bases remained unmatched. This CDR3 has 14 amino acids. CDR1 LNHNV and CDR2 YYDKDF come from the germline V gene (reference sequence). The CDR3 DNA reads TGTGCCACCAGCCGGAACAGGGGTGGAGAGACCCAGTACTTC. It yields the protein CATSRNRGGETQYF.

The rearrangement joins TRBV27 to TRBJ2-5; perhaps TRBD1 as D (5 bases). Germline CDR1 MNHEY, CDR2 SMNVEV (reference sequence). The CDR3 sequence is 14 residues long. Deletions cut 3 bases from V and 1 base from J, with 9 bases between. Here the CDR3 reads CASSFQGFQETQYF. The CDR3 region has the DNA TGTGCCAGCAGTTTTCAGGGTTTCCAAGAGACCCAGTACTTC.

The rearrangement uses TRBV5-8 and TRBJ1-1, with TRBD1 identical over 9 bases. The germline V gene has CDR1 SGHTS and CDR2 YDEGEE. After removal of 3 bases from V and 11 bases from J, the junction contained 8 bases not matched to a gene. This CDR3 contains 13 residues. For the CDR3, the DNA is TGTGCCAGCAGCTCAGGGACAGGGATCGGGGCTTTCTTT. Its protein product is CASSSGTGIGAFF.

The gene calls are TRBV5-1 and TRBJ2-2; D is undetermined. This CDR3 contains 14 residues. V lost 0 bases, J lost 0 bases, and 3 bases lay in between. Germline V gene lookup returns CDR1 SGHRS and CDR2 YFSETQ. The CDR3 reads CASSLDTNTGELFF. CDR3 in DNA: TGCGCCAGCAGCTTGGACACGAACACCGGGGAGCTGTTTTTT.

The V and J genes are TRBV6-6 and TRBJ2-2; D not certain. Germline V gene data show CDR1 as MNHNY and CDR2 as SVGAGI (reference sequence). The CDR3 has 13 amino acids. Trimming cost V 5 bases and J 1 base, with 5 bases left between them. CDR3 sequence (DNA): TGTGCCAGCAGTCGACAGAACACCGGGGAGCTGTTTTTT. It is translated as CASSRQNTGELFF.

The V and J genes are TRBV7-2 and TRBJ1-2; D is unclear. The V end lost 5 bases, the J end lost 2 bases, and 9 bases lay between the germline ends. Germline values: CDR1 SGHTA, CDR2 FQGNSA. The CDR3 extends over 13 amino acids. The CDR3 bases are TGTGCCAGCAGCCCCTCGCGAAACTATGGCTACACCTTC. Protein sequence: CASSPSRNYGYTF.

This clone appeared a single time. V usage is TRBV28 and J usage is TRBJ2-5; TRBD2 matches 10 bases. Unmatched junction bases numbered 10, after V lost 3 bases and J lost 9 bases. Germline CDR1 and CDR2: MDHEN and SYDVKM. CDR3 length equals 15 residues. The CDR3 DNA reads TGTGCCAGCAGTTTTTTAGCGGGAGGCCAGAGACCCCAGTACTTC. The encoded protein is CASSFLAGGQRPQYF.

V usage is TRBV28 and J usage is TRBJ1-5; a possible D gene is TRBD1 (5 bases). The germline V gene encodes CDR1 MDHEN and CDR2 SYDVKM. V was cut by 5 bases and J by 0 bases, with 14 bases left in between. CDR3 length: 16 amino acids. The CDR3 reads CASSSYRLISNQPQHF. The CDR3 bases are TGTGCCAGCAGTAGTTACAGGCTCATTAGCAATCAGCCCCAGCATTTT. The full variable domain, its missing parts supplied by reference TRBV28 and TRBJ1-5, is DVKVTQSSRYLVKRTGEKVFLECVQDMDHENMFWYRQDPGLGLRLIYFSYDVKMKEKGDIPEGYSVSREKKERFSLILESASTNQTSMYLCASSSYRLISNQPQHFGDGTRLSIL.

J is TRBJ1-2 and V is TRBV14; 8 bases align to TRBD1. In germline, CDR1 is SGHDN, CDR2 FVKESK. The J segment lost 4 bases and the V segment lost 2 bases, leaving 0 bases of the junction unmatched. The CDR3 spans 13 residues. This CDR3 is CASSQQGAYGYTF. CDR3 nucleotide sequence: TGTGCCAGCAGCCAACAGGGGGCCTATGGCTACACCTTC.

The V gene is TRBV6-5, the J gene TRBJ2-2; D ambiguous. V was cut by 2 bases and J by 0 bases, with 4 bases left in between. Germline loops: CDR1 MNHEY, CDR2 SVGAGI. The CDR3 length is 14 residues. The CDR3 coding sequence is TGTGCCAGCAGTTACGGGCCGAACACCGGGGAGCTGTTTTTT. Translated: CASSYGPNTGELFF.

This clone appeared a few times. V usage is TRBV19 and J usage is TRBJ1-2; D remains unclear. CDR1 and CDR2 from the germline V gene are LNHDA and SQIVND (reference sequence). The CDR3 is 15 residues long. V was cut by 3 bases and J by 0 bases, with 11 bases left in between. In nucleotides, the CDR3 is TGTGCCAGTAGTATTCAGACTTCCTCTAACTATGGCTACACCTTC. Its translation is CASSIQTSSNYGYTF.

CDR3 nucleotide sequence: TGTGCCAGCAGCCCACTAGCGGAGCGGGGCAATGAGCAGTTCTTC. Amino acid sequence: CASSPLAERGNEQFF. The chain employs TRBV5-4 and TRBJ2-1; 8 nucleotides match TRBD2. The CDR3 is 15 residues long. The trim removed 4 bases at V and 6 bases at J, leaving 9 bases unmatched. Germline loops: CDR1 SGHNT, CDR2 YYREEE (reference sequence).

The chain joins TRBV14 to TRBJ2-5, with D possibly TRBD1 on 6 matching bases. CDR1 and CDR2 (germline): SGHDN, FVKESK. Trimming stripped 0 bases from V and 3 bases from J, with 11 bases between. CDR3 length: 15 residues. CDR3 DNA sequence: TGTGCCAGCAGCCAAGATGTAGGGGGAAAAGAGACCCAGTACTTC. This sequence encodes CASSQDVGGKETQYF.